These 8 T cell receptor beta chains came from one sample sequenced in a study of shared clonotypes between healthy human individuals. Clones were read by immunoSEQ multiplex PCR, and TCRdb kept only the in-frame ones, dropping some. The table records hundreds of thousands of clones, approximately 79% of them present only once. Sequences were obtained from memory CD4+ T cells sorted from blood. Documented subset: CD45RA-negative fraction. Receptors were obtained from a woman aged 30 to 39 in good health.

This clone occurred a few times. The chain joins TRBV5-1 to TRBJ2-3, with D hard to call. This CDR3 is 13 amino acids long. Germline V lookup: CDR1 SGHRS, CDR2 YFSETQ. The V and J ends lost 5 bases and 1 base respectively, with 8 bases between them. CDR3 residues: CASSREGTDTQYF. CDR3 coding DNA: TGCGCCAGCAGTAGAGAAGGCACAGATACGCAGTATTTT.

This sequence joins TRBV29-1 and TRBJ2-2, with a possible D match to TRBD2 (5 bases). V was pared by 2 bases and J by 1 base, with 8 bases between. Germline values: CDR1 SQVTM, CDR2 ANQGSEA. CDR3 length equals 14 residues. The CDR3 sequence: CSVESGLNTGELFF. The CDR3 nucleotides read TGCAGCGTTGAATCGGGATTGAACACCGGGGAGCTGTTTTTT.

The chain combines TRBV5-1 with TRBJ2-7; the D gene is possibly TRBD1 (6 bases). V was trimmed by 4 bases and J by 1 base, leaving 12 bases between them. Germline assignment: CDR1 SGHRS and CDR2 YFSETQ. There are 14 residues in the CDR3. The CDR3: CASSEGVVSYEQYF. Here the CDR3 DNA reads TGCGCCAGCAGCGAGGGGGTAGTATCCTACGAGCAGTACTTC.

The gene calls are TRBV5-1 and TRBJ2-5; perhaps TRBD1 as D (5 bases). This CDR3 spans 14 amino acids. The germline V gene encodes CDR1 SGHRS and CDR2 YFSETQ. Trimming cost V 5 bases and J 1 base, with 12 bases left between them. The CDR3 loop reads CASRNWGSQETQYF. The CDR3 region has the DNA TGCGCCAGCAGAAATTGGGGCAGCCAAGAGACCCAGTACTTC.

This clone has just a few counts. The chain recombines TRBV2 with TRBJ1-1; 10 bases are shared with TRBD1. Germline V gene sequence: CDR1 SNHLY, CDR2 FYNNEI. This CDR3 spans 13 amino acids. Trimming took 5 bases from V and 4 from J; bases not matched to a gene: 1. The CDR3 nucleotides read TGTGCCAGCAGTAGGACAGGGGGCACTGAAGCTTTCTTT. Protein: CASSRTGGTEAFF. The full variable domain, rest sourced from reference TRBV2 and TRBJ1-1, is EPEVTQTPSHQVTQMGQEVILRCVPISNHLYFYWYRQILGQKVEFLVSFYNNEISEKSEIFDDQFSVERPDGSNFTLKIRSTKLEDSAMYFCASSRTGGTEAFFGQGTRLTVV.

The chain links TRBV30 to TRBJ1-6; D is ambiguous. V lost 7 bases to trimming and J lost 0 bases, with 13 bases between them. The CDR3 consists of 15 residues. Germline values: CDR1 GTSNPN, CDR2 SVGIG (reference sequence). CDR3 nucleotide sequence: TGTGCCTTTCGGACCTCCGGCTCCTATAATTCACCCCTCCACTTT. Translation gives CAFRTSGSYNSPLHF. The whole variable domain, remainder taken from reference TRBV30 and TRBJ1-6, is SQTIHQWPATLVQPVGSPLSLECTVEGTSNPNLYWYRQAAGRGLQLLFYSVGIGQISSEVPQNLSASRPQDRQFILSSKKLLLSDSGFYLCAFRTSGSYNSPLHFGNGTRLTVT.

The chain is built from TRBV28 and TRBJ1-2; D gene uncertain. The CDR3 has 12 amino acids. Germline V lookup: CDR1 MDHEN, CDR2 SYDVKM. The V end lost 3 bases, the J end lost 4 bases, and 6 bases lay between the germline ends. The CDR3 spells CASSFRSYGYTF. For the CDR3, the DNA is TGTGCCAGCAGTTTTCGATCCTATGGCTACACCTTC.

The table lists this clone with a few counts. This chain joins TRBV7-2 and TRBJ2-5; TRBD2 agrees at 11 bases. Looked up from germline, CDR1 is SGHTA and CDR2 is FQGNSA. V lost 5 bases to trimming and J lost 4 bases; unmatched junction nucleotides: 6. The CDR3 loop spans 15 amino acids. Here the CDR3 reads CASSPTSGTLETQYF. CDR3 DNA: TGTGCCAGCAGCCCGACTAGCGGGACTTTAGAGACCCAGTACTTC.